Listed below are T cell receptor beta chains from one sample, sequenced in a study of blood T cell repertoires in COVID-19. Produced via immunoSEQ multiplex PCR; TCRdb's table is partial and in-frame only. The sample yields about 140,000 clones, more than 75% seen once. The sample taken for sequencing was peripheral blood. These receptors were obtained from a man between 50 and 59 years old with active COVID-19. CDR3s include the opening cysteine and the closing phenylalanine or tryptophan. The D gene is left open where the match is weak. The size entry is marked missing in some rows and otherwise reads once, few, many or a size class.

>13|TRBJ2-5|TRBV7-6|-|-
CASSRGWGETQYF
TGTGCCAGCAGCCGCGGGTGGGGTGAGACCCAGTACTTC
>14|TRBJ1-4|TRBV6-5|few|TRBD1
CASRTGTGVEKLFF
TGTGCCAGCAGAACCGGGACAGGGGTGGAAAAACTGTTTTTT
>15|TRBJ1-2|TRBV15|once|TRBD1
CATSRGTGRTYGYTF
TGTGCCACCAGCAGGGGGACAGGAAGGACATATGGCTACACCTTC
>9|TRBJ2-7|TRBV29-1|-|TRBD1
CREAGGRDF
TGCAGGGAGGCAGGGGGAAGGGACTTC
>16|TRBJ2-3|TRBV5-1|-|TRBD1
CASSLVPTGLTDTQYF
TGCGCCAGCAGCTTGGTTCCGACAGGGTTGACAGATACGCAGTATTTT
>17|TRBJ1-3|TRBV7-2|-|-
CASSPGGVGISGNTIYF
TGTGCCAGCAGCCCGGGTGGGGTCGGGATCTCTGGAAACACCATATATTTT
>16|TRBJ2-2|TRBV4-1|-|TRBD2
CASSQAAAGAPGELFF
TGCGCCAGCAGCCAGGCGGCAGCGGGGGCCCCCGGGGAGCTGTTTTTT
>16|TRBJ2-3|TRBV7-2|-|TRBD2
CASSLGGGDSTDTQYF
TGTGCCAGCAGCTTAGGTGGGGGGGATAGCACAGATACGCAGTATTTT
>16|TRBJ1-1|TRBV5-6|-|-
CASSLDRVSGNTEAFF
TGTGCCAGCAGTCTAGATCGAGTTTCGGGTAACACTGAAGCTTTCTTT
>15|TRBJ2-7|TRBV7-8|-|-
CASTRRGQHSYEQYF
TGTGCCAGCACCCGAAGAGGGCAGCACTCCTACGAGCAGTACTTC
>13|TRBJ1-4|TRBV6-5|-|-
CASSPRGRMELFF
TGTGCCAGCAGTCCCAGGGGACGAATGGAACTGTTTTTT
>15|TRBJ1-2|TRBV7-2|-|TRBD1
CASSITEDRGYGYTF
TGTGCCAGCAGCATCACCGAGGACAGGGGCTATGGCTACACCTTC
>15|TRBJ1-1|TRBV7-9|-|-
CASSSGAVVNTEAFF
TGTGCCAGCAGCTCGGGAGCGGTGGTGAACACTGAAGCTTTCTTT
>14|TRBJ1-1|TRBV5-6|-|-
CASSLTTVNTEAFF
TGTGCCAGCAGCTTGACGACAGTGAACACTGAAGCTTTCTTT
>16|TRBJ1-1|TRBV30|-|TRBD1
CAWRRDRHYENTEAFF
TGTGCCTGGAGAAGGGACAGGCACTACGAGAACACTGAAGCTTTCTTT
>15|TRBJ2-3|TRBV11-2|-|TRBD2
CASSPGLAGTDTQYF
TGTGCCAGCAGCCCGGGACTAGCGGGCACAGATACGCAGTATTTT
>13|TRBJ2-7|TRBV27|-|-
CASSSSSSYEQYF
TGTGCCAGCAGTTCCTCGAGCTCCTACGAGCAGTACTTC
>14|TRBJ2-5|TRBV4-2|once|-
CASSQLRGMETQYF
TGTGCCAGCAGCCAACTTCGGGGGATGGAGACCCAGTACTTC
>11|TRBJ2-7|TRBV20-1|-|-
CSARSGHEQYF
TGCAGTGCTAGAAGCGGCCACGAGCAGTACTTC
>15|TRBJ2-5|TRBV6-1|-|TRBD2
CASSDGLAGAETQYF
TGTGCCAGCAGTGACGGACTAGCGGGGGCGGAGACCCAGTACTTC
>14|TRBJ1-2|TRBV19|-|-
CASSIPARGSGYTF
TGTGCCAGTAGTATCCCCGCGCGGGGGTCTGGCTACACCTTC
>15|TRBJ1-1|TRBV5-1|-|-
CASSLDTSSRYGAFF
TGCGCCAGCAGCTTGGACACCTCCTCACGATATGGAGCTTTCTTT
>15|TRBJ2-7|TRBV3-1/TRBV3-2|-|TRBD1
CASSQVGQGAGEQYF
TGTGCCAGCAGCCAAGTGGGACAGGGGGCAGGCGAGCAGTACTTC
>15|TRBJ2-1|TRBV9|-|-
CASSRSGSSYNEQFF
TGTGCCAGCAGCCGAAGCGGAAGCTCCTACAATGAGCAGTTCTTC
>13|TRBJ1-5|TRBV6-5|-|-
CASRSGPGQPQHF
TGTGCCAGCAGGTCAGGGCCAGGGCAGCCCCAGCATTTT
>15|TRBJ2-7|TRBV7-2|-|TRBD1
CASSSSGTEVGEQYF
TGTGCCAGCAGCTCATCCGGGACAGAGGTCGGCGAGCAGTACTTC
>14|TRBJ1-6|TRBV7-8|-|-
CASSPAGDNSPLHF
TGTGCCAGCAGCCCCGCCGGGGATAATTCACCCCTCCACTTT
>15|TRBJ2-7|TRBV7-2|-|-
CASSLPRTRTYEQYF
TGTGCCAGCAGCTTACCGCGGACTCGGACCTACGAGCAGTACTTC
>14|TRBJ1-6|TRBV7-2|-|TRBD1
CASTLQGVNSPLHF
TGTGCCAGCACCCTACAGGGGGTTAATTCACCCCTCCACTTT
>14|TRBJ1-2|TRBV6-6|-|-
CASSVQQSNYGYTF
TGTGCCAGCAGCGTACAGCAGTCTAACTATGGCTACACCTTC
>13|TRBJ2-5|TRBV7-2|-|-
CASSLGTRETQYF
TGTGCCAGCAGCTTAGGCACGAGAGAGACCCAGTACTTC
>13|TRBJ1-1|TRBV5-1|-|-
CASSFNRDIEAFF
TGCGCCAGCAGCTTTAACCGGGACATTGAAGCTTTCTTT
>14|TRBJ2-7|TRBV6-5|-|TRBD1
CASRAGQGYYEQYF
TGTGCCAGCAGGGCGGGACAGGGATACTACGAGCAGTACTTC
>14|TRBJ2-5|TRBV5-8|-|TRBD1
CASSPGQGQETQYF
TGTGCCAGCAGCCCAGGACAGGGTCAAGAGACCCAGTACTTC
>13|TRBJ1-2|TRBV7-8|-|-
CASSTDSYYGYTF
TGTGCCAGCAGCACGGACAGTTACTATGGCTACACCTTC
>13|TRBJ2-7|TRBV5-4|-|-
CASSPDRTYEQYF
TGTGCCAGCAGCCCGGACAGAACTTACGAGCAGTACTTC
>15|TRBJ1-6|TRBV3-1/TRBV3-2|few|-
CASSQVEGGISPLHF
TGTGCCAGCAGCCAAGTCGAAGGGGGTATTTCACCCCTCCACTTT
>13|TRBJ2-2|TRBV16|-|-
CASSLLLAGELFF
TGTGCCAGCAGCCTTCTACTGGCCGGGGAGCTGTTTTTT
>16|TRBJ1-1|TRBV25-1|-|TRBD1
CASSGDRGPLGTEAFF
TGTGCCAGCAGTGGGGACAGGGGGCCGCTGGGCACTGAAGCTTTCTTT
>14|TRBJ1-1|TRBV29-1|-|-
CSVVGRLSVGEAFF
TGCAGCGTCGTGGGGCGTTTGTCGGTGGGTGAAGCTTTCTTT
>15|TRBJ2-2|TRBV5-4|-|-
CATTSGRGNTGELFF
TGTGCCACCACGTCGGGCAGGGGGAACACCGGGGAGCTGTTTTTT
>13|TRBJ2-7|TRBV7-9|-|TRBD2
CASRAGLGGEQYF
TGTGCCAGCAGGGCTGGACTAGGCGGAGAGCAGTACTTC
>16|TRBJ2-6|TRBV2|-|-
CASSDGLYSGANVLTF
TGTGCCAGCAGTGACGGTTTGTACTCTGGGGCCAACGTCCTGACTTTC
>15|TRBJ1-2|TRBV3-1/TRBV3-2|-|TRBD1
CASSHERTGLYGYTF
TGTGCCAGCAGCCACGAAAGGACAGGCCTCTATGGCTACACCTTC
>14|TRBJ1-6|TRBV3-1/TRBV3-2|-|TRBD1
CASSQSRGVRSLHF
TGTGCCAGCAGCCAATCCAGGGGGGTACGGTCCCTCCACTTT
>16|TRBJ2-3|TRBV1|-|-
CTSSSRLPRLTDTQYF
TGCACCAGCAGCAGTCGACTACCTCGATTAACAGATACGCAGTATTTT
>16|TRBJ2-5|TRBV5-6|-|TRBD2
CASSPGGLAPQETQYF
TGTGCCAGCAGCCCGGGGGGACTAGCGCCACAAGAGACCCAGTACTTC